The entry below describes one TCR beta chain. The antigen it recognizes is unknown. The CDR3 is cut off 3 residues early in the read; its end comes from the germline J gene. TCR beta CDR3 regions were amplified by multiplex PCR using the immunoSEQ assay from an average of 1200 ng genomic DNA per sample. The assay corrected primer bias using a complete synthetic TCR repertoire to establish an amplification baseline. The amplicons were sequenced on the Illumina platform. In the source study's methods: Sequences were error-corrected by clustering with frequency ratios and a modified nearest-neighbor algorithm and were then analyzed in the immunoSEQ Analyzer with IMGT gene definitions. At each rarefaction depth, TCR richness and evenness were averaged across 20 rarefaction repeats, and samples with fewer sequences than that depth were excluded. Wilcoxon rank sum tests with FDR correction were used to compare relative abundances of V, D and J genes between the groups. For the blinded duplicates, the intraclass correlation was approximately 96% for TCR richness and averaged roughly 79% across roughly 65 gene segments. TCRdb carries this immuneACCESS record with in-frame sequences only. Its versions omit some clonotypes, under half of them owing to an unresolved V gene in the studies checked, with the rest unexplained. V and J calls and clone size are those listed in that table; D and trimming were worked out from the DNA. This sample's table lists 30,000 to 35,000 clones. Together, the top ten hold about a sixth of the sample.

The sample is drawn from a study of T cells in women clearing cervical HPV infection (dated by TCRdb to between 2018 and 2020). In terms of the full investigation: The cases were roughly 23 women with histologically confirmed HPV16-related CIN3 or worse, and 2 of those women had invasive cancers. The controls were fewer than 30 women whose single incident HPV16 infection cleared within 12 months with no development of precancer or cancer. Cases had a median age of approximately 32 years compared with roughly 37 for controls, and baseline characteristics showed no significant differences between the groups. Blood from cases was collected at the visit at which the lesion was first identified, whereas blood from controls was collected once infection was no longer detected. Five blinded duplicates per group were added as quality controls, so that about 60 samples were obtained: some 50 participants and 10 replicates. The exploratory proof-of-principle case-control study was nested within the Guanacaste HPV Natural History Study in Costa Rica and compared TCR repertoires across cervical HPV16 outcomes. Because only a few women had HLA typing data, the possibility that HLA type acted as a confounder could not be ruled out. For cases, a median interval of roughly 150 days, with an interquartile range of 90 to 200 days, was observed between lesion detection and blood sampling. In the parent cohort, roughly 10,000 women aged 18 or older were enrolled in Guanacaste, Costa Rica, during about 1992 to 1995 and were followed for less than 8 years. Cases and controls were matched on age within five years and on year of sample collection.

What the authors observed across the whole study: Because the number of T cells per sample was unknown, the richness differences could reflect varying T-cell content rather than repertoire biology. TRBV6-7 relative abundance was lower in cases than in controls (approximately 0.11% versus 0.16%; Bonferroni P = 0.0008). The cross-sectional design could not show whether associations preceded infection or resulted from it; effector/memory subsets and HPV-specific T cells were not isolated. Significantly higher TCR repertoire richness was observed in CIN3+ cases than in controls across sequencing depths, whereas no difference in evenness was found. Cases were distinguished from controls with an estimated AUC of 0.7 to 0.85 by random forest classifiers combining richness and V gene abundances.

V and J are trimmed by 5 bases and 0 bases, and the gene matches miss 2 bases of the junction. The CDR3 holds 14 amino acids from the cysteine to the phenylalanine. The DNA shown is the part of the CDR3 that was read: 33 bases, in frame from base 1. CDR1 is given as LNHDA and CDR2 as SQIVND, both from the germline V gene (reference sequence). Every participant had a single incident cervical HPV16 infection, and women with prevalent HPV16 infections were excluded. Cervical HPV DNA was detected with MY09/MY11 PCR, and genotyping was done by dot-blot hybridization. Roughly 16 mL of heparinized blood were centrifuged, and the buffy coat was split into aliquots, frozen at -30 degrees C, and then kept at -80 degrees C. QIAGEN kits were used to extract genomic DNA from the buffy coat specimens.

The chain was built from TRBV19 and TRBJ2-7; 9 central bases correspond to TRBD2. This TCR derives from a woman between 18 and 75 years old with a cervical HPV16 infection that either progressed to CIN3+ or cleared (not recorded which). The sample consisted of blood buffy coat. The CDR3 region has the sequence CASSRLADSYEQYF. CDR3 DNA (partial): TGTGCCAGTAGTCGACTAGCGGACTCCTACGAG.